This T cell receptor (beta chain) was sequenced in a study of T cell responses to AZD1222 COVID-19 vaccine (dated by TCRdb to the early 2020s). With regard to the full study: TCR sequencing covered more than 230 trial participants: about 210 given two doses of AZD1222 and about 26 given two doses of MenACWY control vaccine. Trial participants were enrolled into age subgroups of 18-55, 56-69 and 70-plus years, which contained roughly 150, 30 and 60 TCR-sequenced participants, respectively.

Regarding this clone: The antigen it binds to is not known. No base qualities exist here, and no much larger clone lies one base off it.

CDR1 and CDR2 were assigned from the germline V gene as SGHDT and YYEEEE. The CDR3 sequence holds 15 residues, the cysteine and phenylalanine included. Only the CDR3 DNA is retained, 45 bases long and in frame from the first base. V and J are truncated by 4 bases and 7 bases respectively, leaving an intervening sequence of 20 bases. The CDR3 regions of human TCRbeta chains were analyzed by immunosequencing. From the authors' description of their analysis: TCRs in the repertoires were compared against a reference library of SARS-CoV-2-specific TCRs that had been generated with the MIRA antigen-specificity platform. Breadth meant the fraction of unique TCRs that were SARS-CoV-2-associated, whereas depth meant the fraction of total T cells that were SARS-CoV-2-associated. Using the MIRA data, every spike-specific TCR was mapped to the spike region that the TCR reacted to and assigned to either a CD4 or a CD8 class. Log10-transformed breadth and depth values were compared by one-way ANOVA with Sidak's multiple comparisons tests. Imported from immuneACCESS, the table was reduced by TCRdb to in-frame sequences with V and J called. These copies leave out some clones; in studies compared against another copy, an unresolved V gene accounts for under half, and the cause of the remainder is not known. V and J calls and clone size are as listed in that table; D and trimming were resolved from the DNA. This sample lists fewer than 50,000 clones; just under 80% were detected once. The ten most abundant clones make up about a fifth of the sample.

The time point label for this specimen denotes: about 28 days (+/-7) after the second vaccine dose. Explained via the paper, the treatment or condition label denotes: meningococcal conjugate vaccine given as trial control. Vaccinee samples came from UK trials COV001 and COV002, including a single-blind randomized controlled phase 2/3 trial of AZD1222 (ChAdOx1 nCoV-19) in healthy adults. For TCRbeta chain sequencing, PBMC samples from trial participants were taken at day 0 and at day 28 after the second dose. The paper as a whole reports these results and caveats: Epitopes outside the regions mutated in the B.1.351 and B.1.1.7 variants were reportedly recognized by nearly half of the unique spike-specific TCRs. Vaccine-associated CD4 TCRs spanned the whole spike protein, with dominant responses in regions 160-218 and 743-854. In the small 56-69-year group, the increase in depth fell short of significance, most likely because of low power. Because no day 14 peak-response samples were available, the repertoires could be characterized only after the peak T cell response. Conclusions about previously exposed vaccinees were limited because only five to seven AZD1222 recipients were SARS-CoV-2 seropositive at baseline. Most participants were white British and females outnumbered males, and the authors suggested that clonal diversity may have been underestimated. After two AZD1222 doses, spike-specific TCR breadth and depth were significantly higher than at day 0 and than in MenACWY recipients.

The material sequenced was peripheral blood, taken 28 days after the second dose of the MenACWY control vaccine. The sequence came from an adult who received the MenACWY meningococcal vaccine as a control. The rearrangement joined TRBV5-6 to TRBJ1-2; the D region possibly corresponds to TRBD1 (6 bases align). CDR3 protein: CASSPGQLRSIGYTF. The nucleotide sequence is given as TGTGCCAGCAGCCCCGGACAGCTAAGGTCGATTGGCTACACCTTC.